Below, one T cell receptor (beta chain) is given with its context. V shed 7 bases, J shed 9 bases, and the junction held 6 bases outside the gene matches. Germline lookup yields CDR1 DFQATT and CDR2 SNEGSKA (reference sequence). The CDR3 consists of 11 residues. These data belong to a study of blood T cell repertoires in COVID-19. Looking at the study overall: Whether acute or convalescent, the COVID-19 samples came from the United States, Italy and Spain.

Produced via immunoSEQ multiplex PCR; TCRdb's table is partial and in-frame only. The sample lists some 250,000 clones; around 81% were seen once. The sequenced sample was peripheral blood. The origin of this receptor is an older woman with active or convalescent COVID-19. The chain uses TRBV20-1 and TRBJ2-1; 7 bases match TRBD1. The CDR3 DNA is TGCAGTGGAGACAGGGCGGGTGAGCAGTTCTTC. This sequence encodes CSGDRAGEQFF.